These T cell receptor beta chains were read from a single sample in a study of early T cells in non-severe SARS-CoV-2 infection. Each CDR3 protein is one row after TCRdb ran MiXCR on the 5' RACE reads. The sample shows tens of thousands of distinct CDR3 sequences, less than 5% of them seen only once. The sample taken for sequencing was whole blood. All receptors derive from an adult who was a healthcare worker with PCR-confirmed SARS-CoV-2 infection or an uninfected control (not recorded which). CDR3s include the opening cysteine and the closing phenylalanine or tryptophan. Each record gives: clone size, D gene, V gene, J gene, CDR3 protein, CDR3 DNA. The D gene is left open where the match is weak. Part of the rows lack a size; the others show once, few, many or a class for expanded clones.

many	-	TRBV5-4	TRBJ2-4	CASSPSAVAKNIQYF	TGTGCCAGCAGTCCCTCCGCGGTAGCCAAAAACATTCAGTACTTC
few	-	TRBV4-2	TRBJ1-3	CASSQDPDKTIYF	TGTGCCAGCAGCCAAGATCCGGACAAGACCATATATTTT
-	TRBD1	TRBV29-1	TRBJ2-1	CSAGQGGNEQFF	TGCAGCGCGGGACAGGGGGGCAATGAGCAGTTCTTC
many	-	TRBV6-2/TRBV6-3	TRBJ2-1	CASSYSPQVNYNEQFF	TGTGCCAGCAGTTACTCTCCCCAAGTCAACTACAATGAGCAGTTCTTC
-	TRBD2	TRBV10-2	TRBJ2-7	CASRGLAGYEQYF	TGCGCCAGCAGGGGACTAGCGGGGTACGAGCAGTACTTC
-	TRBD2	TRBV20-1	TRBJ2-7	CSARDMGLAGAYEQYF	TGCAGTGCTAGAGATATGGGACTAGCGGGAGCATACGAGCAGTACTTC
many	-	TRBV6-2/TRBV6-3	TRBJ2-7	CASSYSLTYEQYF	TGTGCCAGCAGTTACTCCCTGACCTACGAGCAGTACTTC
many	TRBD1	TRBV7-2	TRBJ1-5	CASSRLGPQGASNQPQHF	TGTGCCAGCAGCAGATTAGGGCCGCAGGGGGCCTCCAATCAGCCCCAGCATTTT
many	-	TRBV4-1	TRBJ2-1	CASSQDRGTRADNEQFF	TGCGCCAGCAGCCAAGATCGAGGGACAAGGGCCGACAATGAGCAGTTCTTC
many	TRBD1	TRBV29-1	TRBJ2-2	CSVESTGGPYTGELFF	TGCAGCGTTGAAAGCACAGGGGGTCCCTACACCGGGGAGCTGTTTTTT
many	-	TRBV7-9	TRBJ1-6	CASSPTVSSYNSPLHF	TGTGCCAGCAGCCCGACGGTCAGCTCCTATAATTCACCCCTCCACTTT
many	TRBD2	TRBV29-1	TRBJ2-1	CSVPSSGGGKGSYNEQFF	TGCAGCGTTCCGAGTAGTGGGGGGGGAAAAGGCTCCTACAATGAGCAGTTCTTC
many	-	TRBV14	TRBJ2-1	CASSQMGAMEQFF	TGTGCCAGCAGCCAAATGGGGGCAATGGAGCAGTTCTTC
-	-	TRBV24-1	TRBJ2-2	CATSGTGELFF	TGTGCCACCAGTGGCACCGGGGAGCTGTTTTTT
many	-	TRBV21-1	TRBJ1-3	CASSKAGQGAKDTIYF	TGTGCCAGCAGCAAAGCGGGACAGGGGGCTAAGGACACCATATATTTT
many	-	TRBV28	TRBJ1-5	CASSFDSNQPQHF	TGTGCCAGCAGTTTTGATAGCAATCAGCCCCAGCATTTT
many	-	TRBV19	TRBJ2-1	CASSEAAYYNEQFF	TGTGCCAGTAGTGAGGCGGCGTATTACAATGAGCAGTTCTTC